This TCR beta chain was recorded in a study of tumor and adjacent non-tumor tissue in lung cancer (dated by TCRdb to the late 2010s). Turning to the overall study: Patients with adenocarcinoma (approximately 11), squamous cell carcinoma (2) and small cell lung cancer (1) were included in the cohort. Ages among the approximately 15 patients ranged from about 30 to 80 years, there were roughly 10 men and 5 women, and disease was at TNM stage I to III. In total, sequencing yielded over 95 million productive TCRbeta reads, which works out to an average of about 4 million reads per sample. The study compared bulk TCRbeta repertoires between lung tumor tissue and matched distant non-tumor lung tissue from some 14 lung cancer patients. For each patient, one tumor sample and one normal lung sample were taken, giving 25 to 30 paired specimens that underwent TCRbeta CDR3 sequencing.

General conclusions and limits of the study: Significantly higher TCR diversity (inverse Simpson) was observed in tumor tissue than in normal lung tissue (roughly 390 vs 170, P = 0.0075, Mann-Whitney U test). The top 100 clones made up a significantly larger cumulative share of the repertoire in normal lung than in tumor tissue. Only about 15 patients were included in the cohort, and the need for larger samples and more detailed clinical data was noted by the authors. Neither the sequencing platform nor unique molecular identifiers are named or mentioned anywhere in the methods. Because peripheral blood was not sequenced, the blood TCRbeta repertoires of the lung cancer patients in the study went unexamined. TCR diversity was significantly higher in younger patients, and higher tumor TCR diversity was associated with shorter overall and disease-free survival.

Bulk unsorted tissue served as the source for RNA extraction, and RNA quality was assessed using a NanoDrop ND-1000 and an Agilent 2100. Newly diagnosed lung cancer patients without prior chemotherapy who had been admitted for thoracic surgery in China between August and November 2014 were enrolled as donors. Patients with previous radiotherapy or chemotherapy, or with another concurrent cancer, were excluded from the study. Pieces of surgical tissue measuring roughly 1-2 cm3 were kept in RNAlater solution and stored at -80 degrees C until use. V and J lose 5 bases and 4 bases, and a span of 11 bases separates them. CDR1 and CDR2 are drawn from the germline V gene: SQVTM, ANQGSEA. The CDR3 measures 12 amino acids from cysteine to phenylalanine. Here the CDR3 DNA is all that survives: 36 bases in frame from base 1. As concerns this clonotype: There is no known antigen for this receptor. Base qualities are not provided; no much larger clone lies one nucleotide away.

To prepare the library, multiplex PCR was applied. Sequencing instrument: Illumina HiSeq 2500. Following protocols modified from ARM-PCR, the researchers constructed TCRbeta libraries through three rounds of nested PCR with primers (Table S4). Before sequencing, PCR products in the 200-500 bp range were cut out of the gel and cleaned up using the QIAquick gel extraction kit. As for how the authors treated the data: Trimmomatic was used to clean the reads, FLASH was used to merge the reads into complete CDR3 sequences, and MiTCR was used to assign the reads to V(D)J germline segments. Clonal diversity was computed as the inverse Simpson's index with VDJtools. In-frame sequences without a premature stop codon were defined as productive reads. The public reads were run again by TCRdb, first through fastp at Q25 and then through MiXCR, and only productive beta chains were kept. Every entry covers one CDR3 protein and lists the most common genes and DNA from its rows. The V and J calls here are based on TCRdb, not the publication. Here the sample has around 210,000 distinct CDR3 sequences; 71% occur a single time. Around 25% of the sample lies in the top ten.

The sequence derives from a man in his sixties with non-small cell lung cancer. The specimen was lung tumor tissue. The rearrangement joined TRBV29-1 to TRBJ1-1; the D gene lacks a confident call. The CDR3 protein: CSVRQFGTEAFF. The DNA reads as follows: TGCAGCGTTCGGCAGTTTGGCACTGAAGCTTTCTTT.